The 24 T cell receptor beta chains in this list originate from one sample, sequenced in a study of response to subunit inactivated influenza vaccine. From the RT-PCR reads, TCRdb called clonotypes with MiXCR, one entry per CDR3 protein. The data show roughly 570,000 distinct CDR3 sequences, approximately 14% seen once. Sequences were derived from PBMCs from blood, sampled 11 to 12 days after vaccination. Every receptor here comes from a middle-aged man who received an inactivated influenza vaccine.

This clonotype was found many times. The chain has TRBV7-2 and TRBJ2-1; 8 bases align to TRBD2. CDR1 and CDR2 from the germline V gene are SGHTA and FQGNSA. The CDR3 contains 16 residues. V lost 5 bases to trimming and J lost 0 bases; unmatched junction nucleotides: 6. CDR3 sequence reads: CASSRLGTSSYNEQFF. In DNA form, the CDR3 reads TGTGCCAGCAGCCGCCTCGGGACTAGCTCCTACAATGAGCAGTTCTTC.

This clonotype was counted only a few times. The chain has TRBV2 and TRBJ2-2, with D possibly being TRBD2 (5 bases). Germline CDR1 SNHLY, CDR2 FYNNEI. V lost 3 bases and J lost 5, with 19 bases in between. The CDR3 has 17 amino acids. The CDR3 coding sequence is TGTGCCAGCAGTGACCCTCACGACTACGGTCCGACCGGGGAGCTGTTTTTT. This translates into CASSDPHDYGPTGELFF.

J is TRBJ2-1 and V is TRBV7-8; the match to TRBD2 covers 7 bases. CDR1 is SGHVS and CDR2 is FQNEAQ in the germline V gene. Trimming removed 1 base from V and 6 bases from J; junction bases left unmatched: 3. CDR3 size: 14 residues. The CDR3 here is CASSLGGSFNEQFF. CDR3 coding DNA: TGTGCCAGCAGCTTAGGCGGGAGTTTCAATGAGCAGTTCTTC. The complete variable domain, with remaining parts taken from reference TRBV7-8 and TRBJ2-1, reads GAGVSQSPRYKVAKRGQDVALRCDPISGHVSLFWYQQALGQGPEFLTYFQNEAQLDKSGLPSDRFFAERPEGSVSTLKIQRTQQEDSAVYLCASSLGGSFNEQFFGPGTRLTVL.

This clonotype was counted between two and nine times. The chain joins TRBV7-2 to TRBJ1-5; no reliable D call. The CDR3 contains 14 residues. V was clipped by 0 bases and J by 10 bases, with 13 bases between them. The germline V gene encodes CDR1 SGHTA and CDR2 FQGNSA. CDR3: CASSLAGADYPQHF. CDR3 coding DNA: TGTGCCAGCAGCTTAGCCGGCGCCGATTACCCCCAGCATTTT.

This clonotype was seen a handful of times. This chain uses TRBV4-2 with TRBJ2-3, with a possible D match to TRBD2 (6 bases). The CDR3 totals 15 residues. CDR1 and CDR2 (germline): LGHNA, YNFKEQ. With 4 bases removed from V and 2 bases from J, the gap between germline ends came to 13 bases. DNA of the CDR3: TGTGCCAGCAGCCCCACGACTAGATTCACAGATACGCAGTATTTT. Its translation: CASSPTTRFTDTQYF.

CDR3 amino acids: CASSLDRGSEQFF. In DNA, the CDR3 is TGTGCCAGCAGCTTAGATCGAGGTTCGGAGCAGTTCTTC. The rearrangement uses TRBV7-2 and TRBJ2-1, with D hard to call. This CDR3 comprises 13 residues. Trimming shortened V by 1 base and J by 10 bases, and 11 bases separated the two germline ends. CDR1 and CDR2 from the germline V gene are SGHTA and FQGNSA.

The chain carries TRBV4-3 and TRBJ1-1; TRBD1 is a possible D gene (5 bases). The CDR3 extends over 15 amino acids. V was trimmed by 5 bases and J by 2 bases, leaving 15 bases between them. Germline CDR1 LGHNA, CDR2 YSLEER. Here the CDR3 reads CASSGTEPTNTEAFF. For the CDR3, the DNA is TGCGCCAGCAGCGGGACGGAGCCGACAAACACTGAAGCTTTCTTT.

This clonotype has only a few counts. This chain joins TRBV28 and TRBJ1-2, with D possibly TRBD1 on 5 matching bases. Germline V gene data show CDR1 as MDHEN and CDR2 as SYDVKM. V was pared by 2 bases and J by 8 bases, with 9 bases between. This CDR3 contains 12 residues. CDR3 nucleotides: TGTGCCAGCAGTTTAGTGGGGACCGGCTACACCTTC. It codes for CASSLVGTGYTF.

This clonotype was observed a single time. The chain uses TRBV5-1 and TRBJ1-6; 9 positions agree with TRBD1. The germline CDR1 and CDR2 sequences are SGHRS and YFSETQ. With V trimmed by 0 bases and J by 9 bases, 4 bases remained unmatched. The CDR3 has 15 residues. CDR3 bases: TGCGCCAGCAGCTTGGGGAGGACAGGGGTTTCACCCCTCCACTTT. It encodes CASSLGRTGVSPLHF.

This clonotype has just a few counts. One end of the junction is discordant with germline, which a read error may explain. The CDR3 coding sequence is TGCAGTGCTCCACACCCTAGTGCGGATGGCGACACCTTC. Its protein is CSAPHPSADGDTF. The chain carries TRBV20-1 and TRBJ1-2, with D hard to call. Germline values: CDR1 DFQATT, CDR2 SNEGSKA (reference sequence). CDR3 length: 13 residues.

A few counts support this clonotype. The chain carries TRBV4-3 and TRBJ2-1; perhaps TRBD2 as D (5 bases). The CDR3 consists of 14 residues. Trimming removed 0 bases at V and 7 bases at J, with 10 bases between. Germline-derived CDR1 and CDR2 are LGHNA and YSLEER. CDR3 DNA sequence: TGCGCCAGCAGCCAAGATAAACGCGGGAATGAGCAGTTCTTC. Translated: CASSQDKRGNEQFF.

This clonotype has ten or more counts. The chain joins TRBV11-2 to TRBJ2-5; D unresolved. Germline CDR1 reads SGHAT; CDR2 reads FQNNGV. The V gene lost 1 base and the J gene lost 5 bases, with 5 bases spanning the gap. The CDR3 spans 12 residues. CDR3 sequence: CASSLGWETQYF. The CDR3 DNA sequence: TGTGCCAGCAGCTTAGGCTGGGAGACCCAGTACTTC. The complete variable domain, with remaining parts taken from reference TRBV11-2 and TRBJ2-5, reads EAGVAQSPRYKIIEKRQSVAFWCNPISGHATLYWYQQILGQGPKLLIQFQNNGVVDDSQLPKDRFSAERLKGVDSTLKIQPAKLEDSAVYLCASSLGWETQYFGPGTRLLVL.

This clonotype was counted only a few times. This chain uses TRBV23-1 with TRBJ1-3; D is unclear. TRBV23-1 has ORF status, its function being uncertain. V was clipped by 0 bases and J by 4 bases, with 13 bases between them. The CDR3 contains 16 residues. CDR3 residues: CASSQSAAGLGNTIYF. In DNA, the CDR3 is TGCGCCAGCAGTCAATCGGCAGCGGGCTTGGGAAACACCATATATTTT.

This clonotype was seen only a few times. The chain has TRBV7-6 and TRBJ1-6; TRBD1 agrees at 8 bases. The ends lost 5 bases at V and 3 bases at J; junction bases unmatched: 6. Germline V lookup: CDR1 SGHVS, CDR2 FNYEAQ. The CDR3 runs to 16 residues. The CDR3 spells CASSRQGRDYNSPLHF. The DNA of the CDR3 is TGTGCCAGCAGCCGACAGGGGAGAGACTATAATTCACCCCTCCACTTT.

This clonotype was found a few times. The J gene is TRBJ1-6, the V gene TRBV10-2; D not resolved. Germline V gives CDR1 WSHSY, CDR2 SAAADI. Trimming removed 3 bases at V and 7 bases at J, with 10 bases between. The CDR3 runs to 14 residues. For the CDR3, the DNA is TGCGCCAGCAGTGATTGGATAGAGAATTCACCCCTCCACTTT. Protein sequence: CASSDWIENSPLHF.

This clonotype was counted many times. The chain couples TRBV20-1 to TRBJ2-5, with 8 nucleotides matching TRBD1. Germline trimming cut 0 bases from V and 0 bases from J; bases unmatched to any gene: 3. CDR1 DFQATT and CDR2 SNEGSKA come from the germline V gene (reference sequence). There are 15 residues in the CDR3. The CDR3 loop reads CSARERTGNQETQYF. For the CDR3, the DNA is TGCAGTGCTAGAGAAAGGACAGGGAACCAAGAGACCCAGTACTTC.

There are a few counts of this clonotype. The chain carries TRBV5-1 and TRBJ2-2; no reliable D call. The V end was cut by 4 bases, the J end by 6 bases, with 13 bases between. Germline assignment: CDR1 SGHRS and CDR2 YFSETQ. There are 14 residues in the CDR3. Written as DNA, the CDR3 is TGCGCCAGCAGCCTACAAGTTTTGTCCGGGGAGCTGTTTTTT. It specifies CASSLQVLSGELFF.

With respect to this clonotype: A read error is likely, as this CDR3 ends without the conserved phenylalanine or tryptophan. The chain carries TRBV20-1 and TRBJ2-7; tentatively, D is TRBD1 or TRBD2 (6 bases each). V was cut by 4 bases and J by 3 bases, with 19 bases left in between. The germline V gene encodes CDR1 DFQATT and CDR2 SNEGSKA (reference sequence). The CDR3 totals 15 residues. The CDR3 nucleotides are TGCAGTGCTAAGGGAGGCCAGGGGCTATACTACGAGCAGTACTTA. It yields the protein CSAKGGQGLYYEQYL.

CDR3 region: CASSVTAQEKLFF. The CDR3 nucleotides are TGCGCCAGCAGTGTGACGGCCCAGGAAAAACTGTTTTTT. The gene calls are TRBV10-2 and TRBJ1-4; D remains unclear. The V end lost 4 bases, the J end lost 8 bases, and 11 bases lay between the germline ends. The CDR3 spans 13 residues. Germline-derived CDR1 and CDR2 are WSHSY and SAAADI.

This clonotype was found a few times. CDR3 nucleotide sequence: TGTGCCATCAGTGAGTCGCACGGACAGGGGTGGGAGACCCAGTACTTC. Its protein product is CAISESHGQGWETQYF. The J gene is TRBJ2-5, the V gene TRBV10-3; 9 positions match TRBD1. Germline V gene sequence: CDR1 ENHRY, CDR2 SYGVKD. This CDR3 region has 16 residues. With 0 bases clipped from V and 5 bases from J, the junction kept 7 bases outside the gene matches.

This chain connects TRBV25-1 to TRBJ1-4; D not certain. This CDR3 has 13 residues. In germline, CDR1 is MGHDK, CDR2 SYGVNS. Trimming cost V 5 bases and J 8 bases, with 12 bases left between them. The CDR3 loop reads CASSKFSREKLFF. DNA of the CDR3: TGTGCCAGCAGTAAATTTTCGCGGGAAAAACTGTTTTTT.

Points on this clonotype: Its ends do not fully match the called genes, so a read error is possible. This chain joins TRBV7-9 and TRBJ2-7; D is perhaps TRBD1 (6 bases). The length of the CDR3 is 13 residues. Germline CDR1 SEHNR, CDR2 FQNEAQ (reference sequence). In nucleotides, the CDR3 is TGTGCCAGCGGCTTAGCCGGCATGGGACACCGCCTTTTC. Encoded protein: CASGLAGMGHRLF.

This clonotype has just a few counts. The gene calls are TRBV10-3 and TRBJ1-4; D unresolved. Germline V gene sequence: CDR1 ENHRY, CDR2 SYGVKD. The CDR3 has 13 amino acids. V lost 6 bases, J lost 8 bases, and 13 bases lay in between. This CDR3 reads CAIRLDESEKLFF. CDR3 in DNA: TGTGCCATCAGATTAGACGAGAGCGAAAAACTGTTTTTT.

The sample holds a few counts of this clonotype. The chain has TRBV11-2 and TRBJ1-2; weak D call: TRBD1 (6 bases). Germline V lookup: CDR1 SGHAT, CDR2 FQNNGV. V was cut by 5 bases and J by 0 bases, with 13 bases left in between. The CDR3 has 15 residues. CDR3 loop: CASSPHRAPNYGYTF. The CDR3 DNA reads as TGTGCCAGCAGCCCTCACAGGGCTCCTAACTATGGCTACACCTTC.